A selection of T cell receptor beta chains follows, all from one sample in a study of a mutant IDH1 vaccine in newly diagnosed glioma. Assay: immunoSEQ multiplex PCR; the TCRdb copy retains only in-frame clones and omits some. The sample holds around 41,000 clones, 80% to 90% seen once. These receptors' targets are unknown. Sequencing used PBMCs, obtained from a glioma patient whose treatment included an IDH1 peptide vaccine. Receptor source: a middle-aged man with glioma. The CDR3 runs from the conserved cysteine through the conserved F or W. Fields, in order: clone size, D gene, J gene, V gene, CDR3 protein, CDR3 DNA. D genes are given only for firm matches. Part of the rows lack a size; the others show once, few, many or a class for expanded clones.

>-|TRBD1|TRBJ1-3|TRBV7-9
CASGVGDSGNTIYF
TGTGCCAGCGGTGTAGGGGACAGTGGAAACACCATATATTTT
>-|-|TRBJ1-3|TRBV5-6
CASSWDNSGNTIYF
TGTGCCAGCAGCTGGGACAACTCTGGAAACACCATATATTTT
>-|TRBD1|TRBJ1-5|TRBV5-1
CASSWGQPDQPQHF
TGCGCCAGCAGCTGGGGACAGCCTGATCAGCCCCAGCATTTT
>-|-|TRBJ1-6|TRBV19
CASSPSRGFSPLHF
TGTGCCAGTAGTCCAAGCAGGGGTTTTTCACCCCTCCACTTT
>-|-|TRBJ1-2|TRBV5-1
CASSLDSNYGYTF
TGCGCCAGCAGCTTGGACAGCAACTATGGCTACACCTTC
>-|TRBD1|TRBJ2-3|TRBV5-1
CASSRGDIGDLSRGDTQYF
TGCGCCAGCAGCCGGGGCGATATAGGGGACCTCTCCAGGGGGGATACGCAGTATTTT
>-|TRBD2|TRBJ2-1|TRBV7-2
CASSATSGRLDEQFF
TGTGCCAGCAGCGCCACTAGCGGGAGGCTCGATGAGCAGTTCTTC
>-|TRBD2|TRBJ2-1|TRBV27
CASSRTGTSGIIYNEQFF
TGTGCCAGCAGCCGGACCGGGACTAGCGGGATTATATACAATGAGCAGTTCTTC
>-|-|TRBJ2-2|TRBV27
CASSLSGQGTGELFF
TGTGCCAGCAGTTTATCGGGCCAGGGCACTGGGGAGCTGTTTTTT
>-|TRBD2|TRBJ2-7|TRBV28
CASRSSGDSYEQYF
TGTGCCAGCAGAAGCAGCGGGGACTCCTACGAGCAGTACTTC
>-|-|TRBJ2-1|TRBV2
CASSGSSGRNNEQFF
TGTGCCAGCAGTGGTTCGTCGGGCCGGAACAATGAGCAGTTCTTC
>-|-|TRBJ2-7|TRBV11-1
CASIPDYEQYF
TGTGCCAGCATCCCTGACTACGAGCAGTACTTC
>-|-|TRBJ2-5|TRBV19
CASSIHREETQYF
TGTGCCAGTAGTATACACAGGGAGGAGACCCAGTACTTC
>-|TRBD1|TRBJ2-2|TRBV10-2
CASRGGQVNTGELFF
TGCGCCAGCAGGGGGGGACAGGTTAACACCGGGGAGCTGTTTTTT
>-|TRBD2|TRBJ2-3|TRBV29-1
CSVQGLAGAPDTQYF
TGCAGCGTCCAAGGGCTAGCGGGAGCCCCAGATACGCAGTATTTT
>-|-|TRBJ1-2|TRBV4-1
CASSQGLTANYGYTF
TGCGCCAGCAGCCAAGGGCTGACAGCTAACTATGGCTACACCTTC
>-|-|TRBJ1-2|TRBV5-1
CASSLEGRMWGPRRDGYTF
TGCGCCAGCAGCTTGGAGGGCCGTATGTGGGGACCCCGACGGGATGGCTACACCTTC
>-|TRBD2|TRBJ2-2|TRBV19
CASSMTSGRTGELFF
TGTGCCAGTAGTATGACTAGCGGGAGGACCGGGGAGCTGTTTTTT
>-|TRBD1|TRBJ1-6|TRBV5-4
CASSAYRGNSPLHF
TGTGCCAGCAGCGCATACAGGGGGAACTCACCCCTCCACTTT
>-|-|TRBJ2-7|TRBV9
CASSVGPQAYEQYF
TGTGCCAGCAGCGTCGGACCGCAGGCCTACGAGCAGTACTTC
>-|-|TRBJ1-2|TRBV27
CASSLYYGYTF
TGTGCCAGCAGTTTATACTATGGCTACACCTTC
>-|-|TRBJ1-2|TRBV7-9
CASSFQVYGYTF
TGTGCCAGCAGCTTCCAGGTCTATGGCTACACCTTC
>-|-|TRBJ2-7|TRBV7-9
CASSSAGEQYF
TGTGCCAGCAGCTCGGCGGGAGAGCAGTACTTC
>-|TRBD2|TRBJ2-3|TRBV5-1
CASSPGLAVDTQYF
TGCGCCAGCAGCCCGGGACTAGCAGTAGATACGCAGTATTTT
>-|-|TRBJ2-7|TRBV4-3
CASSQAQRSTISYEQYF
TGCGCCAGCAGCCAAGCTCAGAGGAGTACCATCTCCTACGAGCAGTACTTC
>-|-|TRBJ1-1|TRBV28
CASRDTGKGEAFF
TGTGCCAGTCGGGACACCGGGAAGGGTGAAGCTTTCTTT
>-|-|TRBJ1-5|TRBV28
CASSLPGGYEPQHF
TGTGCCAGCAGCCTACCGGGAGGATATGAGCCCCAGCATTTT
>-|-|TRBJ1-6|TRBV6-1
CASSERRHGDTVNSPLHF
TGTGCCAGCAGTGAGCGTAGGCACGGGGACACCGTTAATTCACCCCTCCACTTT
>-|TRBD2|TRBJ2-2|TRBV30
CALSGGAYTGELFF
TGTGCCCTTAGCGGGGGGGCATACACCGGGGAGCTGTTTTTT
>-|TRBD1|TRBJ1-1|TRBV5-6
CASSLLQGVTEAFF
TGTGCCAGCAGCTTACTACAGGGGGTCACTGAAGCTTTCTTT
>-|-|TRBJ1-5|TRBV6-5
CASSYGIEGNQPQHF
TGTGCCAGCAGTTACGGAATTGAGGGCAATCAGCCCCAGCATTTT
>-|-|TRBJ1-6|TRBV2
CASSPTDSSNSPLHF
TGTGCCAGCAGTCCCACGGACAGCTCCAATTCACCCCTCCACTTT
>few|-|TRBJ2-3|TRBV18
CASSPEPRSTAKTDTQYF
TGTGCCAGCTCACCAGAGCCCCGATCGACCGCCAAGACAGATACGCAGTATTTT
>-|-|TRBJ1-2|TRBV2
CASSGQRYGYTF
TGTGCCAGCAGCGGACAGCGTTATGGCTACACCTTC
>-|-|TRBJ1-5|TRBV5-8
CASSSDLANQPQHF
TGTGCCAGCAGCTCGGACCTCGCCAATCAGCCCCAGCATTTT
>once|TRBD1|TRBJ1-3|TRBV29-1
CSIRDRAGNTIYF
TGCAGCATCCGGGACAGGGCTGGAAACACCATATATTTT
>once|-|TRBJ1-1|TRBV5-5
CASSTRDGPNTEAFF
TGTGCCAGCAGCACTAGGGACGGGCCGAACACTGAAGCTTTCTTT
>-|-|TRBJ2-2|TRBV14
CASSRRSGQMNTGELFF
TGTGCCAGCAGCCGCCGCTCGGGACAAATGAACACCGGGGAGCTGTTTTTT
>-|TRBD2|TRBJ2-3|TRBV15
CATSRAGGVPDTQYF
TGTGCCACCAGCAGAGCGGGGGGGGTCCCAGATACGCAGTATTTT
>-|-|TRBJ1-3|TRBV6-1
CASSLDNYSGNTIYF
TGTGCCAGCAGTTTGGACAATTACTCTGGAAACACCATATATTTT
>-|-|TRBJ1-3|TRBV6-6
CASSYSGFDGNTIYF
TGTGCCAGCAGTTACTCGGGGTTCGACGGAAACACCATATATTTT
>-|-|TRBJ2-5|TRBV7-9
CASSPGGMETQYF
TGTGCCAGCAGCCCCGGAGGAATGGAGACCCAGTACTTC
>-|-|TRBJ1-5|TRBV4-1
CASSQDTGRAQPQHF
TGCGCCAGCAGCCAAGATACTGGCAGGGCTCAGCCCCAGCATTTT
>-|-|TRBJ2-7|TRBV5-4
CASSFGHSYEQYF
TGTGCCAGCAGCTTCGGACATAGCTACGAGCAGTACTTC
>once|-|TRBJ2-5|TRBV9
CASSVSEGETQYF
TGTGCCAGCAGCGTAAGCGAAGGGGAGACCCAGTACTTC
>-|-|TRBJ2-2|TRBV18
CASSPSGEYGELFF
TGTGCCAGCTCACCCTCAGGGGAATACGGGGAGCTGTTTTTT
>-|-|TRBJ1-1|TRBV19
CASSPGHAEAFF
TGTGCCAGTAGTCCTGGACACGCTGAAGCTTTCTTT
>-|TRBD2|TRBJ2-4|TRBV18
CASSPLVSGSTPGQGNIQYF
TGTGCCAGCTCACCATTAGTTAGCGGGAGCACCCCCGGTCAGGGAAACATTCAGTACTTC